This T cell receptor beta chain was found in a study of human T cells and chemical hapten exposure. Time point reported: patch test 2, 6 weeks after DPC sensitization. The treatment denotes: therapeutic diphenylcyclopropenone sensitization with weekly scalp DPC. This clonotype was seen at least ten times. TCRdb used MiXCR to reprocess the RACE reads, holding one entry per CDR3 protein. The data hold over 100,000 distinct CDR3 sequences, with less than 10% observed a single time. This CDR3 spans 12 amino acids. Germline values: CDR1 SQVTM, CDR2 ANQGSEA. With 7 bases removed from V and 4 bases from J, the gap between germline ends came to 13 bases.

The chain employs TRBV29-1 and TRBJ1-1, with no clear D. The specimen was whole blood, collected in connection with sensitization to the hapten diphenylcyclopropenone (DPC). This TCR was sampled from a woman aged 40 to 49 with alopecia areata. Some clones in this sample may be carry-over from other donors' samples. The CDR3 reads CSDGPTITEAFF. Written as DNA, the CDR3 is TGCAGCGACGGACCGACGATCACTGAAGCTTTCTTT. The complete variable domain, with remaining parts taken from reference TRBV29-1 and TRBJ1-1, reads SAVISQKPSRDICQRGTSLTIQCQVDSQVTMMFWYRQQPGQSLTLIATANQGSEATYESGFVIDKFPISRPNLTFSTLTVSNMSPEDSSIYLCSDGPTITEAFFGQGTRLTVV.